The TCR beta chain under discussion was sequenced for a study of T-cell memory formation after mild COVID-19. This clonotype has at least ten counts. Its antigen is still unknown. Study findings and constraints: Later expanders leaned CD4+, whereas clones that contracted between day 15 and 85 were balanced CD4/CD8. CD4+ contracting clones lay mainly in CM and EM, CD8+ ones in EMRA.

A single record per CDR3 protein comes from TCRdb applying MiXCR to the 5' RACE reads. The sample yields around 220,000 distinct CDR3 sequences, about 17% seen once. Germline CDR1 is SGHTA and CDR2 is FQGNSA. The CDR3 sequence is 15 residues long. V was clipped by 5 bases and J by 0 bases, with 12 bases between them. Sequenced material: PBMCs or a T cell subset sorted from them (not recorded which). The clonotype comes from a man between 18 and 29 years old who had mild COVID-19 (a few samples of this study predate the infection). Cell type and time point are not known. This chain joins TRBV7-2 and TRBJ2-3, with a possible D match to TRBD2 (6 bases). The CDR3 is CASSPGRGSTDTQYF. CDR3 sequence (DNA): TGTGCCAGCAGCCCCGGGCGGGGAAGCACAGATACGCAGTATTTT.